Below, 17 T cell receptor beta chains from the same sample are listed, as sequenced in a study of beta chain features in type 1 diabetes. Study-level points and caveats: Shortening that was moderate but significant affected the TCRB CDR3s of Type 1 diabetes patients in all four CD4+ subsets.

The authors reverse transcribed all of the isolated RNA, so sequencing captured expressed TCRB transcripts. The repertoire was sequenced with immunoSEQ multiplex PCR; TCRdb's copy has only in-frame clones and lacks some. The table lists some 70,000 clones, more than 45% of them singletons. These TCRs are of unknown antigen specificity. Sequences were obtained from central memory CD4+ T cells from blood. The receptors originated from a man aged 30 to 39 with type 1 diabetes.

This clone was counted between two and nine times. The rearrangement uses TRBV19 and TRBJ1-1; tentatively, D is TRBD1 (5 bases). The CDR3 is 15 residues long. The V end lost 2 bases, the J end lost 3 bases, and 13 bases lay between the germline ends. The germline V gene encodes CDR1 LNHDA and CDR2 SQIVND (reference sequence). The CDR3 protein is CASSINWGGDTEAFF. CDR3 sequence (DNA): TGTGCCAGTAGTATAAATTGGGGGGGAGACACTGAAGCTTTCTTT.

The V gene is TRBV2, the J gene TRBJ2-7; possible D gene TRBD1, 5 bases. This CDR3 comprises 12 residues. The V end was cut by 3 bases, the J end by 2 bases, with 5 bases between. Germline assignment: CDR1 SNHLY and CDR2 FYNNEI. The CDR3 loop reads CASSEGPYEQYF. For the CDR3, the DNA is TGTGCCAGCAGTGAGGGGCCCTACGAGCAGTACTTC.

This chain uses TRBV5-1 with TRBJ2-1, with D perhaps TRBD1 (6 bases). The CDR3 is 14 residues long. Germline V gene sequence: CDR1 SGHRS, CDR2 YFSETQ. The ends were cut back, 5 bases at V and 0 bases at J, with 9 bases in the middle. The DNA for the CDR3 is TGCGCCAGCAGTGGGGGCAACTCCTACAATGAGCAGTTCTTC. Its translation: CASSGGNSYNEQFF.

The chain is built from TRBV5-1 and TRBJ2-3; D not certain. The germline CDR1 and CDR2 sequences are SGHRS and YFSETQ. The length of the CDR3 is 17 residues. The V gene lost 0 bases and the J gene lost 1 base, with 15 bases spanning the gap. The DNA of the CDR3 is TGCGCCAGCAGCTTGGGAGTAACCGTCTCCGGCACAGATACGCAGTATTTT. Amino acid sequence: CASSLGVTVSGTDTQYF.

This chain connects TRBV11-3 to TRBJ2-7, with D perhaps TRBD1 (6 bases). Trimming stripped 8 bases from V and 2 bases from J, with 13 bases between. The V gene's germline CDR1 is SGHNT and CDR2 YENEEA. The CDR3 length is 13 residues. The CDR3 reads CASAPDSTYEQYF. The DNA for the CDR3 is TGTGCCAGCGCCCCGGACAGCACCTACGAGCAGTACTTC.

In the case of this clone: At one boundary the junction diverges from the germline segment, which might be a read error. The chain combines TRBV6-1 with TRBJ1-2; no firm D call. CDR3 length: 8 amino acids. Per the germline V gene, CDR1 is MNHNS and CDR2 is SASEGT. The CDR3: CAPRGSAF. The CDR3 coding sequence is TGTGCCCCCCGCGGCTCCGCCTTC.

V usage is TRBV7-9 and J usage is TRBJ2-6; TRBD2 might be the D (6 bases). The V gene's germline CDR1 is SEHNR and CDR2 FQNEAQ (reference sequence). Trimming cost V 2 bases and J 0 bases, with 11 bases left between them. The CDR3 consists of 17 residues. The CDR3 reads CASSLSTGGSGANVLTF. The CDR3 DNA reads TGTGCCAGCAGCTTATCGACCGGGGGCTCTGGGGCCAACGTCCTGACTTTC.

The sample holds a few counts of this clone. CDR3 loop: CASSTGQAGSNQPQHF. As DNA, the CDR3 is TGTGCCAGCAGTACCGGACAGGCGGGGAGCAATCAGCCCCAGCATTTT. The rearrangement uses TRBV27 and TRBJ1-5; 7 positions match TRBD1. This CDR3 region has 16 residues. Germline CDR1 reads MNHEY; CDR2 reads SMNVEV (reference sequence). Trimming removed 5 bases from V and 1 base from J; junction bases left unmatched: 8.

The chain joins TRBV4-1 to TRBJ1-4; 9 bases are shared with TRBD1. V lost 7 bases to trimming and J lost 1 base; unmatched junction nucleotides: 10. This CDR3 is built from 17 residues. Per the germline V gene, CDR1 is MGHRA and CDR2 is YSYEKL. This chain's CDR3 is CASTLDRGIGTNEKLFF. The CDR3 DNA sequence: TGCGCCAGCACCTTGGACAGGGGTATTGGAACTAATGAAAAACTGTTTTTT.

The table lists this clone with a few counts. This CDR3 is CASSVSGALSSGANVLTF. CDR3 bases: TGTGCCAGCAGCGTCTCAGGGGCCTTAAGCTCTGGGGCCAACGTCCTGACTTTC. The chain couples TRBV9 to TRBJ2-6, with D perhaps matching TRBD1 (6 bases). Germline-derived CDR1 and CDR2 are SGDLS and YYNGEE. The CDR3 sequence is 18 residues long. The germline V and J ends were trimmed by 2 bases and 0 bases, with 15 bases remaining between them.

This clone showed up just a few times. The rearrangement links TRBV6-5 to TRBJ2-3; maybe TRBD1 (6 bases). Trimming removed 6 bases at V and 1 base at J, with 14 bases between. CDR1 is MNHEY, CDR2 SVGAGI, per germline. The CDR3 totals 15 residues. CDR3 nucleotides: TGTGCCAGCAGGGACAGTGGGGGACGCACAGATACGCAGTATTTT. Translation: CASRDSGGRTDTQYF.

The rearrangement joins TRBV28 to TRBJ2-3; 7 nucleotides line up with TRBD2. V gave up 3 bases and J gave up 4 bases; unmatched junction bases: 4. The length of the CDR3 is 14 residues. CDR1 and CDR2 (germline): MDHEN, SYDVKM. The CDR3 DNA is TGTGCCAGCAGTTTTTCAGGGAGGGCAGATACGCAGTATTTT. This sequence encodes CASSFSGRADTQYF.

The V gene is TRBV5-4, the J gene TRBJ2-6, with TRBD2 matching 9 bases. CDR1 is SGHNT, CDR2 YYREEE, per germline (reference sequence). The J segment lost 0 bases and the V segment lost 2 bases, leaving 6 bases of the junction unmatched. This CDR3 is 18 amino acids long. In DNA, the CDR3 is TGTGCCAGCAGCTTTCTCCTAGCGGGGAGCTCTGGGGCCAACGTCCTGACTTTC. Translation: CASSFLLAGSSGANVLTF.

This sequence joins TRBV6-5 and TRBJ2-1; 7 bases are shared with TRBD1. Losses at the gene ends were 5 bases for V and 5 bases for J; bases not matched to a gene: 6. From germline, CDR1 is MNHEY and CDR2 SVGAGI. The CDR3 has 14 amino acids. DNA of the CDR3: TGTGCCAGCAGTGCCAGGGGGAGTAACAATGAGCAGTTCTTC. Its translation is CASSARGSNNEQFF.

This clone was detected a few times. V and J are TRBV13 and TRBJ2-7, with 10 bases that match TRBD2. The trim removed 5 bases at V and 4 bases at J, leaving 5 bases unmatched. CDR3 length: 14 amino acids. Germline values: CDR1 PRHDT, CDR2 FYEKMQ (reference sequence). The CDR3 loop reads CASSPRTSGYEQYF. The DNA for the CDR3 is TGTGCCAGCAGCCCACGGACTAGCGGATACGAGCAGTACTTC.

The chain links TRBV2 to TRBJ2-7, with a possible D match to TRBD1 (5 bases). This CDR3 is built from 15 residues. Germline V lookup: CDR1 SNHLY, CDR2 FYNNEI. The V and J ends lost 3 bases and 6 bases respectively, with 18 bases between them. The CDR3: CASSEMVGQGAEQYF. DNA of the CDR3: TGTGCCAGCAGTGAGATGGTAGGGCAAGGGGCCGAGCAGTACTTC.

This clone was picked up a small number of times. CDR3: CASSDRASYNEQFF. For the CDR3, the DNA is TGTGCCAGCAGTGACAGGGCCTCCTACAATGAGCAGTTCTTC. This chain uses TRBV25-1 with TRBJ2-1, with D maybe TRBD1 (5 bases). Between the trimmed V and J ends, which lost 3 bases and 0 bases, there was a span of 6 bases. Germline values: CDR1 MGHDK, CDR2 SYGVNS. The CDR3 has 14 residues.